The next 23 T cell receptor beta chains were all read from a single sample in a study of shared clonotypes between healthy human individuals. Using immunoSEQ multiplex PCR, the repertoire was profiled, and TCRdb retains in-frame clones only, with some absent. The sample carries over a million clones, 65% to 80% recorded once. Sequences were obtained from memory CD4+ T cells sorted from blood. Indicated subset: CD45RA-negative fraction. The receptors derive from a man younger than 30 in good health.

In DNA, the CDR3 is TGCGCCAGCACATCCGGGGGGCAGTACAATGAGCAGTTCTTC. Residues: CASTSGGQYNEQFF. The genes are TRBV10-1 and TRBJ2-1; D might be TRBD2 (7 bases). Germline V gene data show CDR1 as WNHNN and CDR2 as SYGVQD (reference sequence). The germline V and J ends were trimmed by 7 bases and 4 bases, with 14 bases remaining between them. The CDR3 loop spans 14 amino acids.

The rearrangement links TRBV18 to TRBJ1-4; D is uncertain. CDR1 is KGHSH and CDR2 is LQKENI in the germline V gene. V gave up 1 base and J gave up 0 bases, with 3 bases separating them. The length of the CDR3 is 14 residues. The CDR3 coding sequence is TGTGCCAGCTCACCACGAGCAACTAATGAAAAACTGTTTTTT. This gives the protein CASSPRATNEKLFF.

This chain uses TRBV6-1 with TRBJ1-1; a possible D gene is TRBD1 (6 bases). V lost 1 base, J lost 0 bases, and 15 bases lay in between. Germline CDR1 is MNHNS and CDR2 is SASEGT. The CDR3 sequence is 17 residues long. The CDR3 reads CASSEVLGGGLNTEAFF. In DNA form, the CDR3 reads TGTGCCAGCAGTGAAGTGCTGGGAGGGGGGTTGAACACTGAAGCTTTCTTT.

This clone was recorded at least ten times. CDR3 bases: TGTGCCAGCAGCTTAGCCTGGACTGTGACTAGCGGCTACAATGAGCAGTTCTTC. Translating gives CASSLAWTVTSGYNEQFF. The chain couples TRBV11-2 to TRBJ2-1; 9 positions match TRBD2. The CDR3 runs 18 residues. V trimming: 1 base; J trimming: 3 bases; junction bases outside the gene matches: 10. CDR1 is SGHAT and CDR2 is FQNNGV in the germline V gene.

The CDR3 coding sequence is TGTGCCTGGAGTACGGGACAGGGGGCGCGGGAGCAGTACTTC. Protein product: CAWSTGQGAREQYF. The chain joins TRBV30 to TRBJ2-7; 12 positions match TRBD1. After removal of 2 bases from V and 7 bases from J, the junction contained 6 bases not matched to a gene. In germline, CDR1 is GTSNPN, CDR2 SVGIG (reference sequence). The CDR3 sequence is 14 residues long. The complete variable domain, with remaining parts taken from reference TRBV30 and TRBJ2-7, reads SQTIHQWPATLVQPVGSPLSLECTVEGTSNPNLYWYRQAAGRGLQLLFYSVGIGQISSEVPQNLSASRPQDRQFILSSKKLLLSDSGFYLCAWSTGQGAREQYFGPGTRLTVT.

The J gene is TRBJ1-2, the V gene TRBV19; TRBD1 matches at 8 bases. In germline, CDR1 is LNHDA, CDR2 SQIVND (reference sequence). The CDR3 consists of 14 residues. V shed 8 bases and J 14 bases; nucleotides not matched to a gene: 19. The CDR3 spells CASQTGGFAHGYTF. The CDR3 DNA reads TGTGCCAGTCAAACAGGGGGATTTGCACATGGATATACCTTC.

This clone turned up a few times. This sample also contains other DNA sequences that code for the same CDR3. J is TRBJ1-1 and V is TRBV18, with TRBD1 matching 10 bases. CDR1 KGHSH and CDR2 LQKENI come from the germline V gene. V was pared by 3 bases and J by 3 bases, with 1 base of the junction left unmatched. This CDR3 has 14 amino acids. DNA of the CDR3: TGTGCCAGCTCACCCGGGACAGGGGACACTGAAGCTTTCTTT. This gives the protein CASSPGTGDTEAFF.

The chain has TRBV4-1 and TRBJ2-7; 8 bases fit TRBD1. Germline CDR1 MGHRA, CDR2 YSYEKL. The ends lost 5 bases at V and 6 bases at J; junction bases unmatched: 12. This CDR3 is 15 amino acids long. In DNA form, the CDR3 reads TGCGCCAGCAGCTGGACGGACAGGGACGTCGGCGAGCAGTACTTC. It specifies CASSWTDRDVGEQYF.

The V call is TRBV10-1, the J call TRBJ2-3; 11 bases fit TRBD2. The ends lost 3 bases at V and 9 bases at J; junction bases unmatched: 8. CDR1 WNHNN and CDR2 SYGVQD come from the germline V gene (reference sequence). The CDR3 runs 15 residues. The CDR3 is CASSDSGTSGRTQYF. In nucleotides, the CDR3 is TGCGCCAGCAGTGATTCCGGGACTAGCGGAAGAACGCAGTATTTT.

Points on this clone: The sample carries other DNA sequences with the same CDR3. The chain recombines TRBV6-5 with TRBJ2-7; 8 positions match TRBD2. The V gene end was trimmed by 7 bases and the J gene end by 1 base; junction bases not matched to a gene: 3. CDR1 is MNHEY and CDR2 is SVGAGI in the germline V gene. This CDR3 region has 13 residues. The CDR3 sequence is CASTRGGSYEQYF. CDR3 DNA sequence: TGTGCCAGCACCCGCGGGGGGTCCTACGAGCAGTACTTC.

This clone turned up a few times. This chain links TRBV10-3 with TRBJ2-1, with 7 bases lining up with TRBD2. Trimming removed 4 bases from V and 9 bases from J; junction bases left unmatched: 6. This CDR3 has 13 amino acids. The germline V gene has CDR1 ENHRY and CDR2 SYGVKD. CDR3 loop: CAISGGREGEQFF. CDR3 in DNA: TGTGCCATCAGTGGAGGGAGGGAGGGTGAGCAGTTCTTC.

CDR3 amino acids: CASTLGLKEYNEQFF. The CDR3 DNA is TGTGCCAGCACCTTGGGCCTAAAAGAGTACAATGAGCAGTTCTTC. The V gene is TRBV6-5, the J gene TRBJ2-1; D unclear. In germline, CDR1 is MNHEY, CDR2 SVGAGI. V lost 7 bases to trimming and J lost 4 bases, with 17 bases between them. The CDR3 covers 15 residues.

The rearrangement uses TRBV4-1 and TRBJ2-1; 7 positions agree with TRBD1. CDR3 length: 15 amino acids. V was pared by 1 base and J by 3 bases, with 3 bases of the junction left unmatched. Germline CDR1 MGHRA, CDR2 YSYEKL. The CDR3 region has the DNA TGCGCCAGCAGCCAAGTAGACAGGGACTACAATGAGCAGTTCTTC. This sequence encodes CASSQVDRDYNEQFF.

V is TRBV6-4 and J is TRBJ2-1; 9 nucleotides line up with TRBD1. V lost 6 bases and J lost 12; bases outside the gene matches: 12. The CDR3 runs 14 residues. CDR1 is MRHNA and CDR2 is SNTAGT in the germline V gene. CDR3 amino acids: CASSRDRERGGQFF. The CDR3 nucleotides read TGTGCCAGCAGCCGGGACAGGGAAAGAGGGGGGCAGTTCTTC.

The genes are TRBV30 and TRBJ2-7, with 11 bases aligning to TRBD2. CDR1 and CDR2 from the germline V gene are GTSNPN and SVGIG (reference sequence). The CDR3 runs 12 residues. V shed 6 bases, J shed 4 bases, and the junction held 2 bases outside the gene matches. CDR3: CACTSGSYEQYF. CDR3 nucleotide sequence: TGTGCCTGCACTAGCGGGAGTTACGAGCAGTACTTC.

This clone was counted only a few times. The rearrangement uses TRBV9 and TRBJ2-5, with 11 bases aligning to TRBD2. This CDR3 is built from 15 residues. V dropped 2 bases and J dropped 5; count of bases not matched to a gene: 5. Germline V gene lookup returns CDR1 SGDLS and CDR2 YYNGEE. The CDR3 sequence: CASSVLAGGLETQYF. The CDR3 DNA reads as TGTGCCAGCAGCGTCCTAGCGGGAGGTTTGGAGACCCAGTACTTC.

This chain links TRBV6-1 with TRBJ1-1; D call uncertain. The CDR3 has 15 residues. V lost 2 bases to trimming and J lost 1 base, with 11 bases between them. The germline CDR1 and CDR2 sequences are MNHNS and SASEGT. CDR3 sequence (DNA): TGTGCCAGCAGTGAATTCTCAGCAGGGAACACTGAAGCTTTCTTT. It yields the protein CASSEFSAGNTEAFF.

The chain couples TRBV5-1 to TRBJ2-2, with 11 bases lining up with TRBD2. The trim removed 3 bases at V and 1 base at J, leaving 11 bases unmatched. The CDR3 length is 19 residues. CDR1 and CDR2 from the germline V gene are SGHRS and YFSETQ. The CDR3 protein is CASSSNDRLAGLNTGELFF. The CDR3 nucleotides read TGCGCCAGCAGCTCCAACGATAGACTAGCGGGATTGAACACCGGGGAGCTGTTTTTT.

The chain employs TRBV6-5 and TRBJ2-3; the D gene is possibly TRBD2 (7 bases). CDR3 length: 15 amino acids. Deletions cut 9 bases from V and 0 bases from J, with 16 bases between. Germline CDR1 and CDR2: MNHEY and SVGAGI. This chain's CDR3 is CASTPRGASTDTQYF. DNA for the CDR3: TGTGCCAGTACCCCTCGGGGGGCTAGCACAGATACGCAGTATTTT.

This rearrangement joins TRBV5-1 to TRBJ2-7; 8 nucleotides agree with TRBD1. V lost 4 bases and J lost 0; bases outside the gene matches: 9. Germline V CDR1 and CDR2: SGHRS, YFSETQ. The CDR3 runs 16 residues. CDR3 sequence: CASSQSGTGSSYEQYF. In DNA form, the CDR3 reads TGCGCCAGCAGCCAGTCCGGGACAGGTAGCTCCTACGAGCAGTACTTC.

CDR3 bases: TGCGCCAGCAGCTGGGGGACTAAGGGAAATGAAAAACTGTTTTTT. It specifies CASSWGTKGNEKLFF. The V call is TRBV5-1, the J call TRBJ1-4; D is possibly TRBD1 (5 bases). The CDR3 is 15 amino acids. The germline gives CDR1 SGHRS, CDR2 YFSETQ. V lost 3 bases, J lost 5 bases, and 14 bases lay in between.

This clone was observed a handful of times. The V call is TRBV5-1, the J call TRBJ2-7, with 9 nucleotides matching TRBD1. Germline assignment: CDR1 SGHRS and CDR2 YFSETQ. CDR3 length: 14 amino acids. Germline trimming cut 5 bases from V and 6 bases from J; bases unmatched to any gene: 9. The CDR3 coding sequence is TGCGCCAGCAGGCCCGGGACAGGGAACCTCGAGCAGTACTTC. Translation gives CASRPGTGNLEQYF. Looking up the rest from reference TRBV5-1 and TRBJ2-7 gives the full variable domain: KAGVTQTPRYLIKTRGQQVTLSCSPISGHRSVSWYQQTPGQGLQFLFEYFSETQRNKGNFPGRFSGRQFSNSRSEMNVSTLELGDSALYLCASRPGTGNLEQYFGPGTRLTVT.

This clone has more than one count but fewer than ten. The chain recombines TRBV9 with TRBJ1-5; the D gene is possibly TRBD1 (6 bases). Germline CDR1 reads SGDLS; CDR2 reads YYNGEE. V was clipped by 3 bases and J by 7 bases, with 20 bases between them. This CDR3 is built from 16 residues. CDR3 DNA: TGTGCCAGCAGCGCCTCAGGGGCCCCGGGTATGCAGCCCCAGCATTTT. Amino acid sequence: CASSASGAPGMQPQHF.